This T cell receptor beta chain was recovered during a study of T cells in Graves' hyperthyroidism and ophthalmopathy. This clonotype was counted many times. RNA transcripts gave rise to amplified TCR beta CDR3 regions. Using the HTBI primer set, a first-round RT-PCR was run on the TCR CDR3. MiXCR was run by TCRdb on the multiplex PCR reads, yielding one entry per CDR3 protein. Of a few hundred thousand distinct CDR3 sequences in the sample, roughly an eighth were seen once. The V segment lost 6 bases and the J segment 7 bases; nucleotides outside the gene matches: 9. The CDR3 consists of 15 residues.

The chain is built from TRBV12-3 or TRBV12-4 and TRBJ2-1, with 10 bases that match TRBD2. This sequence originates from a woman aged 40 to 49 with Graves' ophthalmopathy. Material for sequencing was blood. DNA of the CDR3: TGTGCCAGCAGGATAGCGGGAGGTGTATTTAATGAGCAGTTCTTC. It translates to CASRIAGGVFNEQFF.